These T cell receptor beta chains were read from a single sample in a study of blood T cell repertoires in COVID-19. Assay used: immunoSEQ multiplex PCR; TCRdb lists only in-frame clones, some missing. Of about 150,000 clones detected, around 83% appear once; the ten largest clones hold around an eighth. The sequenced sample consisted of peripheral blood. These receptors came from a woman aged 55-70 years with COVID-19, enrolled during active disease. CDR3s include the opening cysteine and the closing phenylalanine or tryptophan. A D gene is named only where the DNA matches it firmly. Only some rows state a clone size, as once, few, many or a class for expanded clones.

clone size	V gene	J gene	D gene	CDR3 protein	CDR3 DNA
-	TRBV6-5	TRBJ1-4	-	CATRVGRTNEKLFF	TGTGCCACCCGAGTAGGGAGGACTAATGAAAAACTGTTTTTT
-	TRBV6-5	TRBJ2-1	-	CASSYSPGPYNEQFF	TGTGCCAGCAGTTACTCGCCAGGGCCCTACAATGAGCAGTTCTTC
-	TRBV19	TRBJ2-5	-	CASSRAAQETQYF	TGTGCCAGTAGCCGTGCGGCACAAGAGACCCAGTACTTC
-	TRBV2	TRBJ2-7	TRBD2	CASSEREGTSGSFLNYEQYF	TGTGCCAGCAGTGAAAGGGAGGGGACTAGCGGGAGTTTCTTGAACTACGAGCAGTACTTC
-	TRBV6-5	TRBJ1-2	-	CASSRRPAYGYTF	TGTGCCAGCAGTAGGCGGCCAGCCTATGGCTACACCTTC
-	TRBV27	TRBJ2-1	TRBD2	CASPPPGLVDLSTEQFF	TGTGCCAGCCCACCCCCCGGACTAGTAGACTTATCCACTGAGCAGTTCTTC
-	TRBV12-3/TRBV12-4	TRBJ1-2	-	CASSLGQNYGYTF	TGTGCCAGCAGTTTAGGACAGAACTATGGCTACACCTTC
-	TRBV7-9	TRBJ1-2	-	CASSLDRGWSDGYTF	TGTGCCAGCAGCTTAGATCGGGGGTGGAGTGATGGCTACACCTTC
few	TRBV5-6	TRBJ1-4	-	CASSLLQGWGNEKLFF	TGTGCCAGCAGCTTGTTACAGGGCTGGGGTAATGAAAAACTGTTTTTT
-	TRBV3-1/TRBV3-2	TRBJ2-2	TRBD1	CASSPRQGNTGELFF	TGTGCCAGCAGCCCACGACAGGGGAACACCGGGGAGCTGTTTTTT
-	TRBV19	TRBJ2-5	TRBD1	CATQPGQSLYQETQYF	TGTGCCACTCAACCGGGACAGTCCCTGTACCAAGAGACCCAGTACTTC
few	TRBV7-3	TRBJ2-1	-	CASSLTVAGEQFF	TGTGCCAGCAGCTTAACGGTGGCGGGGGAGCAGTTCTTC
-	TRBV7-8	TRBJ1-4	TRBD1	CASSLAVTGINEKLFF	TGTGCCAGCAGCTTAGCCGTGACAGGGATTAATGAAAAACTGTTTTTT
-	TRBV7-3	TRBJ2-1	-	CASSSYTLNEQFF	TGTGCCAGCAGCTCCTATACCCTAAATGAGCAGTTCTTC
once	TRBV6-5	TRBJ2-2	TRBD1	CASRPQGAAAGELFF	TGTGCCAGCAGACCACAGGGGGCGGCGGCCGGGGAGCTGTTTTTT
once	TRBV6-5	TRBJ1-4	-	CASSYRGGGREKLFF	TGTGCCAGCAGTTACCGGGGAGGGGGACGGGAAAAACTGTTTTTT
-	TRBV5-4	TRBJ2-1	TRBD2	CASSLGGSGYNEQFF	TGTGCCAGCAGCTTGGGCGGGAGCGGTTACAATGAGCAGTTCTTC
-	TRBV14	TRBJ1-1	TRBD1	CASSQEGQPNTEAFF	TGTGCCAGCAGCCAAGAGGGACAGCCGAACACTGAAGCTTTCTTT
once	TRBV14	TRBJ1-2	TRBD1	CASSEGQGAYGYTF	TGTGCCAGCAGCGAAGGACAGGGGGCTTACGGCTACACCTTC
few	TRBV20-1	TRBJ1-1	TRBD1	CSAVRGLEAFF	TGCAGTGCGGTAAGGGGGCTTGAAGCTTTCTTT
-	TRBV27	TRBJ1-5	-	CASSLGQLNQPQHF	TGTGCCAGCTCCCTTGGACAGCTTAATCAGCCCCAGCATTTT
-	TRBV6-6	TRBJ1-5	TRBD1	CASRPQGTSNQPQHF	TGTGCCAGCAGACCACAGGGGACTAGCAATCAGCCCCAGCATTTT
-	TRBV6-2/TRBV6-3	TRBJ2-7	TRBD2	CASSYSTGLADEQYF	TGTGCCAGCAGTTACTCGACGGGACTAGCGGACGAGCAGTACTTC
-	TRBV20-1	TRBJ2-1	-	CSASNPGKTNEQFF	TGCAGTGCTAGTAATCCAGGCAAGACGAATGAGCAGTTCTTC
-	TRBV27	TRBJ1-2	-	CASSLSFPDSYGYTF	TGTGCCAGCAGTTTATCTTTCCCGGACAGCTATGGCTACACCTTC
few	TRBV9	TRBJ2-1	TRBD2	CASSNSGGHEQFF	TGTGCCAGCAGCAACAGCGGGGGTCATGAGCAGTTCTTC
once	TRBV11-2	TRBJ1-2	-	CASSFGGQNYGYTF	TGTGCCAGCAGTTTCGGAGGACAGAACTATGGCTACACCTTC
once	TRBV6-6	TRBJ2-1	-	CASSREIYNEQFF	TGTGCCAGCAGTAGGGAGATCTATAATGAGCAGTTCTTC
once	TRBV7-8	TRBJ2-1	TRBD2	CASNVAGGNNEQFF	TGTGCCAGCAATGTAGCGGGGGGCAACAATGAGCAGTTCTTC
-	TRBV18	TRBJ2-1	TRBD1	CASSLDRGLDEQFF	TGTGCCAGCTCGCTGGACAGGGGGCTCGATGAGCAGTTCTTC
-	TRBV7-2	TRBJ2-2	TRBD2	CASSLYGLADANTGELFF	TGTGCCAGCAGCTTATACGGACTAGCGGATGCGAACACCGGGGAGCTGTTTTTT
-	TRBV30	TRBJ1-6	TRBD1	CAWSTGGSSPLHF	TGTGCCTGGTCGACAGGGGGCTCATCACCCCTCCACTTT
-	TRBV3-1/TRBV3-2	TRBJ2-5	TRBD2	CASSRRDYRELLETQYF	TGTGCCAGCAGCCGCCGGGACTATCGGGAGCTTTTAGAGACCCAGTACTTC
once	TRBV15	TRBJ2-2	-	CATSTANTGELFF	TGTGCCACCAGCACCGCGAACACCGGGGAGCTGTTTTTT
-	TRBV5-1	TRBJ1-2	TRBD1	CASSWDRGDGGYTF	TGCGCCAGCAGCTGGGACAGGGGCGATGGTGGCTACACCTTC
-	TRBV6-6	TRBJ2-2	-	CASRAGTNTGELFF	TGTGCCAGCAGGGCGGGGACTAACACCGGGGAGCTGTTTTTT
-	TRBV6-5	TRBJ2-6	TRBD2	CASMGGASGANVLTF	TGTGCCAGCATGGGAGGGGCCTCTGGGGCCAACGTCCTGACTTTC
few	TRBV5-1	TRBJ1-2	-	CASSLDRRPLRYGYTF	TGCGCCAGCAGCTTGGACAGGCGACCCCTCCGGTATGGCTACACCTTC
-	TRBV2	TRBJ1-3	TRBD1	CASSSGQGGSTIYF	TGTGCCAGCAGTTCGGGACAGGGGGGAAGCACCATATATTTT
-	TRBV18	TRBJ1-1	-	CASSPAGTVNTEAFF	TGTGCCAGCTCACCTGCGGGGACTGTGAACACTGAAGCTTTCTTT
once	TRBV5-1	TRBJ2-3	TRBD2	CASSLSGGSTDTQYF	TGCGCCAGCAGCTTGTCGGGGGGTAGCACAGATACGCAGTATTTT
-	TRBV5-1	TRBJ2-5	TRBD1	CASSVGTGVGETQYF	TGCGCCAGCAGCGTCGGGACAGGGGTAGGGGAGACCCAGTACTTC
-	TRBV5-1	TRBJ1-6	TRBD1	CASSGGTGASNSPLHF	TGCGCCAGCAGCGGAGGGACAGGGGCGAGTAATTCACCCCTCCACTTT
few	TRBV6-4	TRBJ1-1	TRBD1	CANNSSTGRGTEAFF	TGTGCCAACAACTCATCGACAGGGCGGGGTACTGAAGCTTTCTTT
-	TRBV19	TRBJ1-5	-	CASSRNSLNQPQHF	TGTGCCAGTAGTCGTAACAGCCTCAATCAGCCCCAGCATTTT
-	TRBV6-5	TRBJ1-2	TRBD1	CASSRNMGQGMGYTF	TGTGCCAGCAGCCGGAATATGGGACAGGGGATGGGCTACACCTTC
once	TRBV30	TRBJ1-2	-	CAWSTGGNYGYTF	TGTGCCTGGAGTACGGGGGGGAACTATGGCTACACCTTC
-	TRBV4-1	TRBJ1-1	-	CASSLAWGGEAFF	TGCGCCAGCAGCCTTGCCTGGGGGGGTGAAGCTTTCTTT
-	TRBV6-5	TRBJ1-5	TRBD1	CASSDRDGNQPQHF	TGTGCCAGCAGCGACAGGGACGGGAATCAGCCCCAGCATTTT
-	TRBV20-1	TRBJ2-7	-	CSAHAGYEQYF	TGCAGTGCTCACGCGGGCTACGAGCAGTACTTC
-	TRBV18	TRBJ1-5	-	CASSPGQPPQPQHF	TGTGCCAGCTCACCAGGACAGCCGCCCCAGCCCCAGCATTTT
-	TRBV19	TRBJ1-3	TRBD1	CASSGTAGNTIYF	TGTGCCAGTAGCGGGACAGCTGGAAACACCATATATTTT
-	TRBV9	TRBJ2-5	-	CASSVVGGETQYF	TGTGCCAGCAGCGTTGTGGGAGGAGAGACCCAGTACTTC
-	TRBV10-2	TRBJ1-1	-	CASRAGTAEAFF	TGCGCCAGTAGGGCGGGGACGGCAGAAGCTTTCTTT
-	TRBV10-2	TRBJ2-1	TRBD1	CASSAGGNEQFF	TGCGCCAGCAGTGCAGGGGGCAATGAGCAGTTCTTC